The clone carrying this TCR beta chain was seen a single time. This CDR3 comprises 14 residues. TCRdb re-analysed the RT-PCR reads in MiXCR, keeping a single row per CDR3 protein. The top ten clones hold 50% to 75% of a sample with 84,000 or so distinct CDR3 sequences, roughly 52% of them seen once. The sample originates from a study of patients and donors after allogeneic stem cell transplantation. The sample was blood, either unsorted or a sorted T cell fraction (not recorded which). This sequence joins TRBV21-1 and TRBJ2-2; whether TRBD1, the table's D call, matches the DNA was not checked. TRBV21-1 is described as a pseudogene. This sequence originates from a human donor who was either an allogeneic HSCT recipient or a stem cell or donor lymphocyte infusion donor (not recorded which). It is not recorded whose cells these are; they may come from a transplant donor. As DNA, the CDR3 is TGTGCCAGCAGATGGACAGGGCGGACCGGGGAGCTGTTTTTT. Translating gives CASRWTGRTGELFF.